These 5 T cell receptor beta chains came from one sample sequenced in a study of Ad26.COV2.S vaccination and SARS-CoV-2 variants. Produced via immunoSEQ multiplex PCR; TCRdb's table is partial and in-frame only. The sample has 440,000 or so clones, about 90% seen once. This sample's treatment: around 19 received Ad26.COV2.S at low or high dose, single or two shots; 5 received placebo; per-sample allocation not given. Day 63 after the first vaccine or placebo injection was the time point for sampling. The sequencing used peripheral blood, collected in a trial of Ad26.COV2.S vaccine versus placebo. These receptors all come from a person between 18 and 59 years old who received the Ad26.COV2.S COVID-19 vaccine or a placebo.

The gene calls are TRBV6-6 and TRBJ2-7; maybe TRBD2 (5 bases). CDR1 and CDR2 (germline): MNHNY, SVGAGI (reference sequence). The V and J ends lost 4 bases and 6 bases respectively, with 13 bases between them. This CDR3 has 13 amino acids. The CDR3 loop is CASSSNSRGEQYF. Written as DNA, the CDR3 is TGTGCCAGCAGTTCGAACTCACGGGGCGAGCAGTACTTC.

The rearrangement links TRBV19 to TRBJ2-7, with D tentatively TRBD2 (5 bases). The germline CDR1 and CDR2 sequences are LNHDA and SQIVND (reference sequence). The CDR3 totals 16 residues. The germline V and J ends were trimmed by 5 bases and 2 bases, with 19 bases remaining between them. This CDR3 is CASSRAPGLRTYEQYF. The CDR3, as DNA: TGTGCCAGTAGTCGAGCGCCGGGATTACGTACCTACGAGCAGTACTTC.

The rearrangement links TRBV14 to TRBJ2-4; D is unclear. Germline V gives CDR1 SGHDN, CDR2 FVKESK. This CDR3 spans 13 amino acids. V lost 1 base to trimming and J lost 6 bases, with 7 bases between them. The CDR3 region is CASSQGMGNIQYF. The DNA of the CDR3 is TGTGCCAGCAGCCAAGGGATGGGAAACATTCAGTACTTC. Full variable domain (rest looked up from reference TRBV14 and TRBJ2-4): EAGVTQFPSHSVIEKGQTVTLRCDPISGHDNLYWYRRVMGKEIKFLLHFVKESKQDESGMPNNRFLAERTGGTYSTLKVQPAELEDSGVYFCASSQGMGNIQYFGAGTRLSVL.

Only one count was recorded for this clone. The chain links TRBV6-4 to TRBJ2-3; a weak D match, TRBD2 (6 bases). Trimming took off 5 bases at V and 3 bases at J, with 12 bases between the two ends. Germline CDR1 MRHNA, CDR2 SNTAGT. The CDR3 has 14 amino acids. The chain's CDR3 is CASSTDLATDTQYF. CDR3 nucleotides: TGTGCCAGCAGTACCGACCTAGCGACAGATACGCAGTATTTT.

The chain recombines TRBV6-6 with TRBJ2-2, with TRBD2 identical over 11 bases. The junction had 3 bases not matched to a gene; V was cut back by 7 bases and J by 5 bases. Germline V lookup: CDR1 MNHNY, CDR2 SVGAGI (reference sequence). The CDR3 loop spans 14 amino acids. This chain's CDR3 is CASTLAGGTGELFF. The DNA for the CDR3 is TGTGCCAGCACCTTAGCGGGAGGGACCGGGGAGCTGTTTTTT.